The present T cell receptor beta chain was sequenced within a study of CD8 T cells in Susac syndrome. Study-wide results and caveats: The authors acknowledged that their TCR sequencing and HLA analysis involved a relatively small number of individuals.

It was with random hexamers that roughly 0.45 to 1 ug RNA was reverse transcribed. Multiplex PCR with immunoSEQ amplified the TCR beta CDR3 across 54 Vbeta and 13 Jbeta. MiXCR was run by TCRdb on the immunoSEQ multiplex PCR reads, yielding one entry per CDR3 protein. The sample includes about 200,000 distinct CDR3 sequences, 90% to 95% of them seen just once. CD8+ and CD4+ T cells from blood underwent TCR beta sequencing, which was carried out in a high-throughput format. TEMRA cells underwent FACS enrichment and CD8+ and CD4+ T cells underwent negative isolation. Germline-derived CDR1 and CDR2 are LNHNV and YYDKDF (reference sequence). Trimming took 1 base from V and 6 from J; bases not matched to a gene: 8. This CDR3 contains 16 residues. About this clonotype itself: The target antigen is unknown.

The sequence was obtained from a human donor in good health. The chain has TRBV15 and TRBJ2-3, with 9 positions matching TRBD2. Sample: CD4+ T cells from PBMCs. The CDR3 loop is CATSRAMAGGLDTQYF. CDR3 nucleotides: TGTGCCACCAGCAGAGCAATGGCGGGGGGGCTGGATACGCAGTATTTT.